This T cell receptor beta chain was captured in a study of TIL therapy for anti-PD-1-resistant metastatic lung cancer. Study information: Tumors carried a median about 1.5 non-synonymous mutations per megabase.

The trim removed 2 bases at V and 6 bases at J, leaving 9 bases unmatched. Germline V CDR1 and CDR2: LNHDA, SQIVND (reference sequence). CDR3 size: 15 residues. As to time point: pre-treatment sample, taken before nivolumab and TIL therapy. Adults with stage 4 NSCLC were enrolled in a phase I trial. This was the immunoSEQ v3 assay. Repertoires were generated with immunoSEQ multiplex PCR, while TCRdb's copy carries only in-frame clones and drops some. The sample lists tens of thousands of clones; 80% to 90% were seen once. This clone came up once. This TCR derives from a person aged 25-80 years with non-small cell lung cancer. The chain is built from TRBV19 and TRBJ2-7, with TRBD2 identical over 8 bases. Sequencing was performed on blood, taken at baseline. Here the CDR3 DNA reads TGTGCCAGTAGTATATATGCGGGAGGCAGGGTCGAGCAGTACTTC. It codes for CASSIYAGGRVEQYF.